The clone carrying this TCR beta chain was detected ten times or more. Germline V CDR1 and CDR2: SGHVS, FQNEAQ. Trimming cost V 2 bases and J 5 bases, with 9 bases left between them. CDR3 length: 14 residues. These data belong to a study of T cells after yellow fever vaccination. TCRdb processed the 5' RACE reads anew with MiXCR; each CDR3 protein has one entry. This sample has 230,000 or so distinct CDR3 sequences; approximately 3.5% occur once, and the top ten carry around a fifth. The rearrangement joins TRBV7-8 to TRBJ2-2; weak D call: TRBD2 (6 bases). Source: PBMCs, taken 15 days after the yellow fever booster vaccination. The receptor comes from a man younger than 35 who received the YFV17D yellow fever vaccine. This CDR3 reads CASSLTRGTGELFF. CDR3 sequence (DNA): TGTGCCAGCAGCTTAACTCGGGGGACCGGGGAGCTGTTTTTT.